The clone carrying this T cell receptor (beta chain) was found a few times. The record originates from a study of blood T cell repertoires in COVID-19. TCRdb's table, derived via immunoSEQ multiplex PCR, lists solely in-frame clones and lacks some. The table records more than 100,000 clones, about 86% of them present only once. Germline-derived CDR1 and CDR2 are SGHDT and YYEEEE. V lost 2 bases and J 8 bases, leaving 7 bases between the germline ends. This CDR3 has 11 amino acids. The V call is TRBV5-6, the J call TRBJ1-2; no firm D call. This sequence was found in a woman aged 55 to 70 with active or convalescent COVID-19. Sequencing was carried out using peripheral blood. The CDR3 region has the DNA TGTGCCAGCAGCTTAACCGGGGGCTACACCTTC. Its translation: CASSLTGGYTF.